The TCR beta chain described here comes from a study of control samples from healthy donors and cancer patients. The V gene lost 5 bases and the J gene lost 2 bases, with 19 bases spanning the gap. Germline CDR1 is SGHRS and CDR2 is YFSETQ. The CDR3 has 16 residues. This clone was observed a single time. Produced via immunoSEQ multiplex PCR; TCRdb's table is partial and in-frame only. The sample has about 95,000 clones, roughly 90% seen once. The source of this sequence is a woman aged 25-40 years in good health. The sequencing input was blood. The genes are TRBV5-1 and TRBJ2-5, with D possibly TRBD2 on 6 matching bases. CDR3 DNA sequence: TGCGCCAGCAGGACGACGGCGGGACCCTTACAAGAGACCCAGTACTTC. Protein: CASRTTAGPLQETQYF.